The entry below describes one TCR beta chain. Antigen: not known. This sample was included in a study of cytomegalovirus exposure and HLA in healthy donors. The germline CDR1 and CDR2 sequences are SEHNR and FQNEAQ (reference sequence). The CDR3 loop spans 19 amino acids. Unmatched junction bases numbered 15, after V lost 1 base and J lost 5 bases. Study-level results: The likely origin of a cluster of highly shared sequence variants was a sequencing artifact. Among TCR sequences, most were rare, though some public TCRs appeared in many donors. The study listed around 150 cytomegalovirus-associated TCR beta chains. Three CMV-associated chains were confirmed in vitro to be specific for CMV antigens.

The study ran its PCR with 60 Vbeta and 13 Jbeta primers. The data were produced by immunoSEQ multiplex PCR, yet TCRdb's version contains in-frame clones alone and is incomplete. The ten top clones account for roughly 0.8%, within a sample of some 76,000 clones. The source is a boy younger than 18 in good health and CMV-seronegative. The rearrangement uses TRBV7-9 and TRBJ2-7; TRBD1 aligns across 12 bases. The specimen sequenced was PBMCs. In DNA, the CDR3 is TGTGCCAGCAGCTTAGGGGACAGGGGGCTGGCTAGCGGGAGCCACGAGCAGTACTTC. Its translation is CASSLGDRGLASGSHEQYF.